Shown below are 8 T cell receptor beta chains from a single sample sequenced in a study of follicular helper T cells after annual influenza vaccination. Data came from immunoSEQ multiplex PCR; TCRdb stores just in-frame clones and leaves some out. The sample has 11,000 to 15,000 clones; approximately 84% are singletons. The time point was: 2014-2015 season, pre-vaccination. The source material was CXCR5- memory CD4+ T cells sorted from blood, sampled on the day of influenza vaccination. The receptor set was obtained from an adult who received the influenza vaccine.

CDR3 nucleotides: TGTGCCAGCTCACCACGGGGTCTCTATGGCTACACCTTC. This gives the protein CASSPRGLYGYTF. J is TRBJ1-2 and V is TRBV18; no firm D call. Trimming cost V 1 base and J 4 bases, with 7 bases left between them. Germline V gene lookup returns CDR1 KGHSH and CDR2 LQKENI. CDR3 length: 13 amino acids.

The chain carries TRBV18 and TRBJ1-1, with D tentatively TRBD1 (6 bases). The germline CDR1 and CDR2 sequences are KGHSH and LQKENI. This CDR3 comprises 17 residues. V was pared by 1 base and J by 0 bases, with 15 bases between. The CDR3 sequence: CASSPRSGGGMNTEAFF. DNA of the CDR3: TGTGCCAGCTCACCACGTTCGGGGGGCGGGATGAACACTGAAGCTTTCTTT. The full variable domain, completed using reference TRBV18 and TRBJ1-1, is NAGVMQNPRHLVRRRGQEARLRCSPMKGHSHVYWYRQLPEEGLKFMVYLQKENIIDESGMPKERFSAEFPKEGPSILRIQQVVRGDSAAYFCASSPRSGGGMNTEAFFGQGTRLTVV.

This sequence joins TRBV6-1 and TRBJ2-5; TRBD2 might be the D (5 bases). The germline gives CDR1 MNHNS, CDR2 SASEGT. The CDR3 is 15 residues long. Trimming took off 7 bases at V and 4 bases at J, with 19 bases between the two ends. The CDR3 bases are TGTGCCAGCATCCTTACCCTGGGAGCCGGAGAGACCCAGTACTTC. It translates to CASILTLGAGETQYF.

The chain recombines TRBV2 with TRBJ2-5; D call uncertain. CDR3 size: 13 residues. CDR1 is SNHLY and CDR2 is FYNNEI in the germline V gene. Trimming left V 6 bases short and J 2 bases short, with 10 bases between. CDR3 region: CASRESTQETQYF. CDR3 DNA: TGTGCCAGCAGGGAATCCACTCAAGAGACCCAGTACTTC. The variable domain in full, completed from reference TRBV2 and TRBJ2-5, reads EPEVTQTPSHQVTQMGQEVILRCVPISNHLYFYWYRQILGQKVEFLVSFYNNEISEKSEIFDDQFSVERPDGSNFTLKIRSTKLEDSAMYFCASRESTQETQYFGPGTRLLVL.

This sequence joins TRBV30 and TRBJ1-4; 10 bases are a match to TRBD1. V shed 2 bases and J 7 bases; nucleotides not matched to a gene: 4. The CDR3 covers 14 residues. CDR1 and CDR2 from the germline V gene are GTSNPN and SVGIG (reference sequence). The CDR3 is CAWSRTGGSEKLFF. In nucleotides, the CDR3 is TGTGCCTGGAGTCGGACAGGGGGAAGTGAAAAACTGTTTTTT.

CDR3 sequence: CAWSVLRTRGGFHEQFF. The CDR3 nucleotides are TGTGCCTGGAGTGTACTTAGAACGAGGGGGGGATTCCATGAGCAGTTCTTC. The chain couples TRBV30 to TRBJ2-1; TRBD2 might be the D (7 bases). Trimming pared 0 bases from V and 8 bases from J, leaving 23 bases between. Germline V gene sequence: CDR1 GTSNPN, CDR2 SVGIG (reference sequence). The CDR3 loop spans 17 amino acids.

The chain joins TRBV7-2 to TRBJ2-1; D is uncertain. Trimming pared 1 base from V and 0 bases from J, leaving 7 bases between. This CDR3 contains 15 residues. Germline lookup yields CDR1 SGHTA and CDR2 FQGNSA. The CDR3 loop is CASSLGVGSYNEQFF. DNA of the CDR3: TGTGCCAGCAGCTTAGGGGTCGGCTCCTACAATGAGCAGTTCTTC.

The V call is TRBV7-8, the J call TRBJ1-1; no clear D. The germline CDR1 and CDR2 sequences are SGHVS and FQNEAQ. Trimming removed 6 bases from V and 1 base from J, with 9 bases in between. The CDR3 is 13 amino acids. In DNA form, the CDR3 reads TGTGCCAGCAGTACGTCAGAGAACACTGAAGCTTTCTTT. Amino acid sequence: CASSTSENTEAFF.